This is a list of T cell receptor beta chains from one sample in a study of blood T cell repertoires in COVID-19. Only in-frame clones appear in the TCRdb table, and some are missing; sequencing was by immunoSEQ multiplex PCR. Among some 70,000 clones listed, around 90% were seen once. What was sequenced was peripheral blood. The origin of the receptors is a woman at least 80 years old with active COVID-19. Both conserved end residues are part of each CDR3. Fields, in order: V gene, D gene, J gene, clone size, CDR3 protein, CDR3 DNA. D genes are given only for firm matches. A clone size is listed for some rows: how often the clone was seen (once, few, many), or a class if it is expanded.

TRBV28	-	TRBJ2-1	-	CASSFSIQELYNEQFF	TGTGCCAGCAGTTTTTCAATACAGGAACTATACAATGAGCAGTTCTTC
TRBV20-1	-	TRBJ2-3	-	CSASKSEADTQYF	TGCAGTGCTAGTAAGTCGGAGGCAGATACGCAGTATTTT
TRBV7-2	TRBD1	TRBJ1-2	-	CASSHDRGDYGYTF	TGTGCCAGCAGCCACGACAGGGGAGACTATGGCTACACCTTC
TRBV9	-	TRBJ2-3	-	CASSYGEQDTQYF	TGTGCCAGCAGTTACGGGGAGCAGGATACGCAGTATTTT
TRBV12-5	TRBD2	TRBJ2-5	once	CARSRIAGGRETQYF	TGTGCTAGAAGTCGTATAGCGGGAGGGAGAGAGACCCAGTACTTC
TRBV28	-	TRBJ1-1	-	CASRISQGPTEAFF	TGTGCCAGCAGAATCTCACAGGGCCCCACTGAAGCTTTCTTT
TRBV7-3	TRBD1	TRBJ2-7	-	CASSYGQGASYEQYF	TGTGCCAGCAGCTATGGACAGGGGGCGTCATACGAGCAGTACTTC
TRBV28	-	TRBJ2-4	once	CASRPAGAKNIQYF	TGTGCCAGCAGACCGGCGGGGGCCAAAAACATTCAGTACTTC
TRBV20-1	-	TRBJ2-3	-	CSASLANTDTQYF	TGCAGTGCTAGTTTAGCGAACACAGATACGCAGTATTTT
TRBV27	TRBD1	TRBJ2-5	-	CASSLLGQGRQETQYF	TGTGCCAGCAGTTTATTAGGACAGGGGCGGCAAGAGACCCAGTACTTC
TRBV18	TRBD2	TRBJ2-1	-	CASSPSGDSGSLEFF	TGTGCCAGCTCACCCTCGGGGGATAGCGGGAGTCTGGAGTTCTTC
TRBV2	TRBD2	TRBJ2-7	-	CASRTLAQTYEQYF	TGTGCCAGCAGGACACTAGCGCAGACCTACGAGCAGTACTTC
TRBV28	TRBD2	TRBJ2-7	-	CASSSGSPPYEQYF	TGTGCCAGCAGTAGCGGGAGTCCCCCCTACGAGCAGTACTTC
TRBV11-2	TRBD2	TRBJ2-7	-	CASSFRLAGGHEQYF	TGTGCCAGCAGCTTTCGACTAGCGGGAGGCCACGAGCAGTACTTC
TRBV4-3	TRBD2	TRBJ2-3	-	CASSQPGLAGVDTQYF	TGCGCCAGCAGCCAGCCGGGACTAGCGGGAGTAGATACGCAGTATTTT
TRBV28	TRBD2	TRBJ2-7	-	CASSFGIAGPAYEQYF	TGTGCCAGCAGTTTTGGTATAGCGGGCCCCGCCTACGAGCAGTACTTC
TRBV11-1	-	TRBJ2-2	-	CASSLPRGIGELFF	TGTGCCAGCAGCTTACCCCGGGGGATCGGGGAGCTGTTTTTT
TRBV6-2/TRBV6-3	TRBD2	TRBJ2-1	once	CASSTRLAGGWNEQFF	TGTGCCAGCAGTACTCGACTAGCGGGAGGTTGGAATGAGCAGTTCTTC
TRBV28	-	TRBJ2-2	-	CASSPGNTGELFF	TGTGCCAGCAGTCCGGGGAACACCGGGGAGCTGTTTTTT
TRBV4-3	-	TRBJ2-6	-	CASSRPSAGTGANVLTF	TGCGCCAGCAGCCGCCCCTCTGCGGGGACTGGGGCCAACGTCCTGACTTTC
TRBV6-4	-	TRBJ1-4	-	CASTGRISPRNEKLFF	TGTGCCAGCACAGGCAGAATCTCCCCCAGGAATGAAAAACTGTTTTTT
TRBV9	TRBD1	TRBJ2-1	-	CASSGQGHNEQFF	TGTGCCAGCAGCGGACAGGGGCACAATGAGCAGTTCTTC
TRBV7-9	-	TRBJ1-2	-	CASSFWTDSGGYTF	TGTGCCAGCAGCTTTTGGACAGACTCAGGTGGCTACACCTTC
TRBV10-3	-	TRBJ2-3	-	CAITQEGFTDTQYF	TGTGCCATCACCCAGGAGGGATTTACAGATACGCAGTATTTT
TRBV27	TRBD2	TRBJ2-1	-	CASSRRTLAGSPYYNEQFF	TGTGCCAGCAGTCGCCGTACACTAGCGGGGAGTCCTTATTACAATGAGCAGTTCTTC
TRBV7-2	-	TRBJ2-2	-	CASRPDRSNTGELFF	TGTGCCAGCAGGCCCGACAGGTCGAACACCGGGGAGCTGTTTTTT
TRBV3-1/TRBV3-2	-	TRBJ1-1	once	CASSPRQQPNTEAFF	TGTGCCAGCAGCCCTAGGCAGCAACCGAACACTGAAGCTTTCTTT
TRBV5-6	TRBD2	TRBJ2-3	-	CASSLALAGLGTDTQYF	TGTGCCAGCAGCTTGGCACTAGCGGGATTAGGCACAGATACGCAGTATTTT
TRBV10-3	-	TRBJ2-6	-	CAIRHHGDTSGANVLTF	TGTGCCATCAGGCATCATGGTGATACTTCTGGGGCCAACGTCCTGACTTTC
TRBV29-1	-	TRBJ1-2	-	CSAPRQRGYGYTF	TGCAGCGCCCCGCGTCAGCGGGGCTATGGCTACACCTTC
TRBV11-2	-	TRBJ1-2	-	CASSLDPTGVYGYTF	TGTGCCAGCAGCTTAGATCCAACGGGGGTCTATGGCTACACCTTC
TRBV6-6	-	TRBJ1-6	-	CASNLGQNSPLHF	TGTGCCAGCAACTTAGGACAGAATTCACCCCTCCACTTT
TRBV4-2	TRBD2	TRBJ2-7	-	CASSQFGTSAYEQYF	TGTGCCAGCAGCCAATTTGGGACTAGTGCTTACGAGCAGTACTTC
TRBV5-1	TRBD2	TRBJ2-7	-	CASSLAGTSAYEQYF	TGCGCCAGCAGCTTGGCAGGGACTAGTGCCTACGAGCAGTACTTC
TRBV18	-	TRBJ2-3	-	CASSPPEYTDTQYF	TGTGCCAGCTCACCACCTGAGTACACAGATACGCAGTATTTT
TRBV18	-	TRBJ2-5	-	CASSLQGRETQYF	TGTGCCAGCTCACTACAGGGCCGGGAGACCCAGTACTTC
TRBV30	-	TRBJ1-2	once	CAWSSTAYYGYTF	TGTGCCTGGAGTTCAACAGCATACTATGGCTACACCTTC
TRBV28	-	TRBJ1-6	few	CASCLSYNGAPLHF	TGTGCCAGCTGCCTCTCTTATAACGGGGCACCCCTCCACTTT
TRBV7-9	TRBD1	TRBJ1-3	-	CASSLGTGFGNTIYF	TGTGCCAGCAGCTTAGGGACAGGATTTGGAAACACCATATATTTT
TRBV24-1	-	TRBJ2-3	-	CATSGSTSGYRTDTQYF	TGTGCCACCAGTGGATCCACATCGGGGTACCGCACAGATACGCAGTATTTT
TRBV6-4	TRBD1	TRBJ2-2	-	CASKKTGGVGLNTGELFF	TGTGCCAGCAAGAAGACAGGGGGGGTAGGCTTGAACACCGGGGAGCTGTTTTTT
TRBV24-1	TRBD2	TRBJ2-3	-	CATAAGEGGTDTQYF	TGTGCCACCGCGGCGGGAGAAGGGGGCACAGATACGCAGTATTTT
TRBV6-2/TRBV6-3	-	TRBJ2-1	-	CASSRGISSYNEQFF	TGTGCCAGCAGTCGAGGCATAAGCTCCTACAATGAGCAGTTCTTC
TRBV12-3/TRBV12-4	-	TRBJ2-5	-	CASSFGTEETQYF	TGTGCCAGCAGTTTTGGGACTGAAGAGACCCAGTACTTC
TRBV11-2	TRBD2	TRBJ2-2	few	CASSLGPAGGAGELFF	TGTGCCAGCAGCTTAGGGCCAGCGGGAGGAGCCGGGGAGCTGTTTTTT